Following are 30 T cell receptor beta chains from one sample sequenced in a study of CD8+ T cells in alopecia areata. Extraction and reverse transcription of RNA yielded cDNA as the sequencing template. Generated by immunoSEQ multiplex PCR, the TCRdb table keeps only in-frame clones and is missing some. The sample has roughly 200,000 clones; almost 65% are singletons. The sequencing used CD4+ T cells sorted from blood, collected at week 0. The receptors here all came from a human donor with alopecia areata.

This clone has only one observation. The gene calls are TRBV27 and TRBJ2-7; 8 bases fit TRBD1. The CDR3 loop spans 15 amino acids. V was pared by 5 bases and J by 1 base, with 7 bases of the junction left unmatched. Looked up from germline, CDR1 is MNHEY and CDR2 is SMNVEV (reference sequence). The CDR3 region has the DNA TGTGCCAGCAGTCTACGGACAGGGACTTCCTACGAGCAGTACTTC. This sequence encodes CASSLRTGTSYEQYF.

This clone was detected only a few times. The CDR3 reads CASSVGNGSPLHF. For the CDR3, the DNA is TGTGCCAGCAGTGTAGGGAACGGTTCACCCCTCCACTTT. The rearrangement links TRBV6-6 to TRBJ1-6, with D uncertain. Germline V gene data show CDR1 as MNHNY and CDR2 as SVGAGI (reference sequence). The CDR3 loop spans 13 amino acids. The V end lost 5 bases, the J end lost 9 bases, and 11 bases lay between the germline ends.

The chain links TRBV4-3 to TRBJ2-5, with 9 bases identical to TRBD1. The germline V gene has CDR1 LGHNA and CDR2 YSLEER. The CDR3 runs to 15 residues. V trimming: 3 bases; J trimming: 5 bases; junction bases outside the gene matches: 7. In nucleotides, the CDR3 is TGCGCCAGCAGCCAGCAAACAGGGGGCCGGGAGACCCAGTACTTC. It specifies CASSQQTGGRETQYF.

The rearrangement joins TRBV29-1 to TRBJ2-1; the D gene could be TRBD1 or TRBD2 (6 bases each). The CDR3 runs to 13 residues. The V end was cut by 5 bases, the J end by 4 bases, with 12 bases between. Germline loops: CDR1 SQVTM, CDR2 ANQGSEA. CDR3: CSVSRGAYNEQFF. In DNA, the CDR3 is TGCAGCGTTTCGAGGGGGGCGTACAATGAGCAGTTCTTC.

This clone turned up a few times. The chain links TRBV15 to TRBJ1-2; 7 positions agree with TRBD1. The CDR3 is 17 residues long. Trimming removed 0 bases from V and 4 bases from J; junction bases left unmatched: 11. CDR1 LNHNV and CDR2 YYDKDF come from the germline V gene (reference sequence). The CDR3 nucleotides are TGTGCCACCAGCAGAGATTCCGCAGGGGGTTTTGCCTATGGCTACACCTTC. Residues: CATSRDSAGGFAYGYTF.

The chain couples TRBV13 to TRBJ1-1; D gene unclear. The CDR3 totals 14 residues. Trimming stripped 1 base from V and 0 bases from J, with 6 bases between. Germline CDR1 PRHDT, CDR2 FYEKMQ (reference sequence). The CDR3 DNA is TGTGCCAGCAGCTTAGTGTCAGTGAACACTGAAGCTTTCTTT. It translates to CASSLVSVNTEAFF.

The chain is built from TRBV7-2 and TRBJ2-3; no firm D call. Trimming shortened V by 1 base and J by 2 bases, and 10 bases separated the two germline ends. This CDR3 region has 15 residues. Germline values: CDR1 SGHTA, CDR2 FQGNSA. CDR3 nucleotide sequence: TGTGCCAGCAGCTTAGGACCTCTTAACACAGATACGCAGTATTTT. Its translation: CASSLGPLNTDTQYF. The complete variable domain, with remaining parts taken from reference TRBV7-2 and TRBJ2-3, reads GAGVSQSPSNKVTEKGKDVELRCDPISGHTALYWYRQSLGQGLEFLIYFQGNSAPDKSGLPSDRFSAERTGGSVSTLTIQRTQQEDSAVYLCASSLGPLNTDTQYFGPGTRLTVL.

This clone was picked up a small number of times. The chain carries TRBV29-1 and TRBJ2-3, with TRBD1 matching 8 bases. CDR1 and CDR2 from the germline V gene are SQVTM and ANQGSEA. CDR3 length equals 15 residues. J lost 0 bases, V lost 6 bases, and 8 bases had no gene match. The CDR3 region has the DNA TGCAGCGTGACAGGGGAGAAGATTAGCACAGATACGCAGTATTTT. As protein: CSVTGEKISTDTQYF.

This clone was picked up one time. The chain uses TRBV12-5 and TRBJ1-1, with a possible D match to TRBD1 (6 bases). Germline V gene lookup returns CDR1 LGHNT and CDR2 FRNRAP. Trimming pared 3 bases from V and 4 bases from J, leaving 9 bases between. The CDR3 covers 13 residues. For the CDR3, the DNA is TGTGCTAGTGGTTTTCAGGGGCGCACTGAAGCTTTCTTT. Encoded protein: CASGFQGRTEAFF.

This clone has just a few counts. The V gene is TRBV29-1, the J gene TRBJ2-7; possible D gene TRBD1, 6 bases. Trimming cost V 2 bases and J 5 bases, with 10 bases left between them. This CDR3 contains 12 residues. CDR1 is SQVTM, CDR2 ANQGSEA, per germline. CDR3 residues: CSVENRAHEQYF. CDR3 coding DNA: TGCAGCGTTGAAAACAGGGCCCACGAGCAGTACTTC.

The CDR3 DNA reads TGTGCCAGCAGCTCCCCCTCGGACAGGGCTCGCGAGCAGTACTTC. It yields the protein CASSSPSDRAREQYF. The chain links TRBV11-3 to TRBJ2-7; 8 nucleotides line up with TRBD1. The germline V gene has CDR1 SGHNT and CDR2 YENEEA. Losses at the gene ends were 4 bases for V and 6 bases for J; bases not matched to a gene: 11. CDR3 size: 15 residues. The full variable domain, its missing parts supplied by reference TRBV11-3 and TRBJ2-7, is EAGVVQSPRYKIIEKKQPVAFWCNPISGHNTLYWYLQNLGQGPELLIRYENEEAVDDSQLPKDRFSAERLKGVDSTLKIQPAELGDSAVYLCASSSPSDRAREQYFGPGTRLTVT.

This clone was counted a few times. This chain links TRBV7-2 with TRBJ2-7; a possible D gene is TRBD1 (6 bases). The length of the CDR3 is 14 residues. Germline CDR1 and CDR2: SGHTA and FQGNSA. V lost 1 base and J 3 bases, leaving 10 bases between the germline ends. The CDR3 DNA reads TGTGCCAGCAGCTTAGGTGGCAGGGGCTACGAGCAGTACTTC. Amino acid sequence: CASSLGGRGYEQYF. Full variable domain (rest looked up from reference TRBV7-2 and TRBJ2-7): GAGVSQSPSNKVTEKGKDVELRCDPISGHTALYWYRQSLGQGLEFLIYFQGNSAPDKSGLPSDRFSAERTGGSVSTLTIQRTQQEDSAVYLCASSLGGRGYEQYFGPGTRLTVT.

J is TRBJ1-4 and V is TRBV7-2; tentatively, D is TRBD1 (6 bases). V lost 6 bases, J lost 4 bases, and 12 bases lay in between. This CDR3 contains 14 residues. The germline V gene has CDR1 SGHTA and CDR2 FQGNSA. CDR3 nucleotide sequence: TGTGCCAGCAGACTCGGACAGAATAATGAAAAACTGTTTTTT. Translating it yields CASRLGQNNEKLFF.

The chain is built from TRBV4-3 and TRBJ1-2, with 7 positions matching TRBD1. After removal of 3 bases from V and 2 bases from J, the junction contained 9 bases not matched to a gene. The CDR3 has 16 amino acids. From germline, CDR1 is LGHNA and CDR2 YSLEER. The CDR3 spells CASSHHTGTANYGYTF. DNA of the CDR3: TGCGCCAGCAGCCATCACACCGGGACAGCGAACTATGGCTACACCTTC.

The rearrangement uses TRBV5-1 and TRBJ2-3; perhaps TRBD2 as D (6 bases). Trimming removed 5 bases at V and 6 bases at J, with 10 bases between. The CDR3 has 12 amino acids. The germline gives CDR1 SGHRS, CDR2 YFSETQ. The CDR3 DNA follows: TGCGCCAGCAGGACTAGTTCGGATACGCAGTATTTT. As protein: CASRTSSDTQYF.

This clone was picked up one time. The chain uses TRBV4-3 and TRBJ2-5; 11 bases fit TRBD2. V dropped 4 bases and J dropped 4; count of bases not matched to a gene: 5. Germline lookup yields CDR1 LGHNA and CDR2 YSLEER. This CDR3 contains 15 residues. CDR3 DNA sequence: TGCGCCAGCAGCCCCAATAGCGGGGGGGGAGAGACCCAGTACTTC. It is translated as CASSPNSGGGETQYF.

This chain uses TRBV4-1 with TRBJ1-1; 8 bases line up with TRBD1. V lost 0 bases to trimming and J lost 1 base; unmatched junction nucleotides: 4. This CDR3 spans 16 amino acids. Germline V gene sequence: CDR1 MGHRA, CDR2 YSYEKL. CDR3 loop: CASSQEGQASNTEAFF. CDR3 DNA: TGCGCCAGCAGCCAAGAGGGACAGGCGTCGAACACTGAAGCTTTCTTT.

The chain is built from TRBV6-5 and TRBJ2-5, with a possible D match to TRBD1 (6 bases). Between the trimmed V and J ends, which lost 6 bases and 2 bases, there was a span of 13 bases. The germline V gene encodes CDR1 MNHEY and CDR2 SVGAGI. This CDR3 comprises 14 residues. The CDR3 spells CASRWWQGQETQYF. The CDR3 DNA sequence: TGTGCCAGCAGATGGTGGCAGGGGCAAGAGACCCAGTACTTC.

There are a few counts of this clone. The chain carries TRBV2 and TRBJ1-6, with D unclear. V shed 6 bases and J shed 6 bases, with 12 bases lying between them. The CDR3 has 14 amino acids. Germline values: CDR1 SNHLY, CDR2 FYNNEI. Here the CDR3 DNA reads TGTGCCAGCAGGTGGGAGGCTGGTAATTCACCCCTCCACTTT. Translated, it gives CASRWEAGNSPLHF.

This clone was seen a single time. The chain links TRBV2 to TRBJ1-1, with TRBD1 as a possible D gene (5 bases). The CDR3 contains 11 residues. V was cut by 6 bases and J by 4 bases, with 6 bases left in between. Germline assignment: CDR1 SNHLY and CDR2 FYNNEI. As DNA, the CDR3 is TGTGCCAGCAGGGGGGGCACTGAAGCTTTCTTT. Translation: CASRGGTEAFF.

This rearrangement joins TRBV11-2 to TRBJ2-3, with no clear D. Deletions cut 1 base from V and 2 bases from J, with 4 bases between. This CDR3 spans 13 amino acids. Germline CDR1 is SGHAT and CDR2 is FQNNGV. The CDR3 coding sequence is TGTGCCAGCAGCTTAGTCTACACAGATACGCAGTATTTT. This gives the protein CASSLVYTDTQYF.

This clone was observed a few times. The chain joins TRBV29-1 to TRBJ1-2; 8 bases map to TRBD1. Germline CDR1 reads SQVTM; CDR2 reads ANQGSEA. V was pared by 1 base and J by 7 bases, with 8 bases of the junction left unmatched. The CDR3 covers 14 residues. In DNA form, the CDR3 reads TGCAGCGTTGAAGGTGGAGCAGGGGGCCTTGGCTACACCTTC. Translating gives CSVEGGAGGLGYTF. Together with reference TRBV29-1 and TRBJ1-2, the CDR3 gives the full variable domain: SAVISQKPSRDICQRGTSLTIQCQVDSQVTMMFWYRQQPGQSLTLIATANQGSEATYESGFVIDKFPISRPNLTFSTLTVSNMSPEDSSIYLCSVEGGAGGLGYTFGSGTRLTVV.

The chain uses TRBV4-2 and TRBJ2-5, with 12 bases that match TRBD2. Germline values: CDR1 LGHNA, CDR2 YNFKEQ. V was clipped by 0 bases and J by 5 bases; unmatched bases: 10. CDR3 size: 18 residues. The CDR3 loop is CASSQDLRTSGADETQYF. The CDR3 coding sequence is TGTGCCAGCAGCCAAGATTTGCGGACTAGCGGGGCAGATGAGACCCAGTACTTC.

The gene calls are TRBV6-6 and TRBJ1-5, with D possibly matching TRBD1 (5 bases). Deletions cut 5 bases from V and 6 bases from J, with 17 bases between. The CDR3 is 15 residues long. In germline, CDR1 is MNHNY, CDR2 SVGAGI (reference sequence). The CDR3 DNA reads TGTGCCAGCAGTCCCCAGGGAGCGGGGAGTCAGCCCCAGCATTTT. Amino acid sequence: CASSPQGAGSQPQHF.

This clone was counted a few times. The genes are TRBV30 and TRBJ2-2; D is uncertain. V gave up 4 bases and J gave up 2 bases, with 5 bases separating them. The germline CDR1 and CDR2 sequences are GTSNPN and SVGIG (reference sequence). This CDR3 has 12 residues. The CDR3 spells CAWTPNTGELFF. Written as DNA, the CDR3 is TGTGCCTGGACTCCAAACACCGGGGAGCTGTTTTTT.

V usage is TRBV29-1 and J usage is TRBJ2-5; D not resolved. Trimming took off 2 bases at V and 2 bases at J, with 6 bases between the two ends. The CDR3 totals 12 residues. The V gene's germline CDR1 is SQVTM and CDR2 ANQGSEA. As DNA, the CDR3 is TGCAGCGTTGAAATGTGGCAAGAGACCCAGTACTTC. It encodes CSVEMWQETQYF.

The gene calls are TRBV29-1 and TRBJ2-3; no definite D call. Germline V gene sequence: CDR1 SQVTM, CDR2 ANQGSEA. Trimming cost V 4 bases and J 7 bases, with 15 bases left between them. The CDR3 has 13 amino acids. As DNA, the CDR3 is TGCAGCGTTGTCCCCGAAATTACCAATACGCAGTATTTT. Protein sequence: CSVVPEITNTQYF.

The CDR3 bases are TGTGCCAGCAGCTTAGGACAGGCAGGCCAGCCCCAGCATTTT. As protein: CASSLGQAGQPQHF. The gene calls are TRBV11-2 and TRBJ1-5, with D possibly matching TRBD1 (6 bases). CDR3 size: 14 residues. V lost 1 base to trimming and J lost 7 bases, with 11 bases between them. Germline V lookup: CDR1 SGHAT, CDR2 FQNNGV.

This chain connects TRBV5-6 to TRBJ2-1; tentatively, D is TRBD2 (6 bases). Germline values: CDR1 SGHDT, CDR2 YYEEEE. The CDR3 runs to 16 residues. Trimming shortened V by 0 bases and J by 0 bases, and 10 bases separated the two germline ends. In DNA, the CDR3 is TGTGCCAGCAGCTTGGACCGGGGAGGCTCCTACAATGAGCAGTTCTTC. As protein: CASSLDRGGSYNEQFF. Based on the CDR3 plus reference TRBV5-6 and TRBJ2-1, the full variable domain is DAGVTQSPTHLIKTRGQQVTLRCSPKSGHDTVSWYQQALGQGPQFIFQYYEEEERQRGNFPDRFSGHQFPNYSSELNVNALLLGDSALYLCASSLDRGGSYNEQFFGPGTRLTVL.

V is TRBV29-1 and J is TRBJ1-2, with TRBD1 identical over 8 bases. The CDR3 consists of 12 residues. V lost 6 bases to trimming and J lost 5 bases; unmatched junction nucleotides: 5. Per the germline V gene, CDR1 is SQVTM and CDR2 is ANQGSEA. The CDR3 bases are TGCAGCGTCCCGACAGGGGAATATGGCTACACCTTC. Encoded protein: CSVPTGEYGYTF.